This TCR beta chain originates from a study of T cells in pancreatic ductal adenocarcinoma. Regarding the study as a whole: Compared with tumor, blood showed more total productive templates and about 8-fold more clonotypes. Tumors hold more CD45RO+ effector T cells, which may bias toward lower diversity. Blood clonality (roughly 0.07) did not differ significantly from tumor (approximately 0.1). The resected cohort was biased toward the minority with early-stage disease.

Surgery without prior neoadjuvant therapy was the treatment of the selected pancreatic ductal adenocarcinoma patients. The length of the CDR3 is 13 residues. Germline V gene lookup returns CDR1 SGHRS and CDR2 YFSETQ. Trimming removed 4 bases from V and 5 bases from J, with 12 bases in between. Turning to this clone: As yet, its antigen is unknown.

Here immunoSEQ multiplex PCR was the method, and the copy in TCRdb shows in-frame clones only, minus some. The table records around 100,000 clones, roughly 95% of them present only once. The specimen was PBMCs. V and J are TRBV5-1 and TRBJ2-5; D might be TRBD1 (6 bases). This receptor was identified in a human donor with pancreatic ductal adenocarcinoma. CDR3 nucleotides: TGCGCCAGCAGCCGGACAAGGGGGGAGACCCAGTACTTC. It yields the protein CASSRTRGETQYF.